This note documents a single TCR beta chain sequence. The PCR had 60 Vbeta and 13 Jbeta primers. Clones were sequenced by immunoSEQ multiplex PCR, and TCRdb holds only the in-frame ones, with some missing. In the table there are over 200,000 clones, over 75% of which are singletons. This sample is drawn from a study of cytomegalovirus exposure and HLA in healthy donors. Germline CDR1 reads MDHEN; CDR2 reads SYDVKM. Trimming cost V 6 bases and J 7 bases; bases outside gene matches: 7. There are 14 residues in the CDR3. The V and J genes are TRBV28 and TRBJ2-1; 9 nucleotides agree with TRBD1. Sequencing was carried out using PBMCs. The receptor was derived from a male donor in good health and CMV-seronegative. The CDR3 here is CASSSGTGRNEQFF. The CDR3 DNA reads TGTGCCAGCAGCTCTGGGACAGGGAGGAATGAGCAGTTCTTC.